Shown below are 7 T cell receptor beta chains from a single sample sequenced in a study of shared clonotypes between healthy human individuals. Generated by immunoSEQ multiplex PCR, the TCRdb table keeps only in-frame clones and is missing some. This sample has 1,500,000 or so clones, with less than 99% found just once. The sequencing sample was made of naive CD4+ T cells sorted from blood. As for subset: CD45RA+ positively selected. The receptor source for this set is a man aged 30 to 39 in good health.

The chain carries TRBV2 and TRBJ2-3; D is possibly TRBD2 (5 bases). The V gene lost 7 bases and the J gene lost 11 bases, with 16 bases spanning the gap. Germline CDR1 and CDR2: SNHLY and FYNNEI. This CDR3 is built from 12 residues. In DNA, the CDR3 is TGTGCCAGCATTCCTAGCTCCCCCGGGCAGTATTTT. Translation: CASIPSSPGQYF.

The rearrangement links TRBV15 to TRBJ2-7, with D tentatively TRBD1 (5 bases). CDR3 size: 14 residues. CDR1 is LNHNV, CDR2 YYDKDF, per germline (reference sequence). Trimming pared 0 bases from V and 4 bases from J, leaving 10 bases between. CDR3 coding DNA: TGTGCCACCAGCAGAGAAAAAACAGGTTACGAGCAGTACTTC. Amino acids: CATSREKTGYEQYF.

This rearrangement joins TRBV29-1 to TRBJ2-7; D is uncertain. Trimming removed 4 bases at V and 0 bases at J, with 16 bases between. Germline V gives CDR1 SQVTM, CDR2 ANQGSEA. There are 15 residues in the CDR3. As DNA, the CDR3 is TGCAGCGTTGTTTTTGATGTATCTAGCTCCTACGAGCAGTACTTC. Translating gives CSVVFDVSSSYEQYF.

This clone occurred once. The V gene is TRBV13, the J gene TRBJ1-1; TRBD1 matches 10 bases. Germline loops: CDR1 PRHDT, CDR2 FYEKMQ (reference sequence). The CDR3 totals 12 residues. The V gene end was trimmed by 5 bases and the J gene end by 11 bases; junction bases not matched to a gene: 5. CDR3 region: CASSQEGQGAFF. In nucleotides, the CDR3 is TGTGCCAGCAGCCAAGAGGGACAGGGGGCTTTCTTT.

Remarks on this clone: Other DNA sequences in this sample translate to the same CDR3. The V gene is TRBV7-9, the J gene TRBJ2-3; no clear D gene. CDR1 is SEHNR, CDR2 FQNEAQ, per germline (reference sequence). V lost 5 bases, J lost 4 bases, and 10 bases lay in between. The CDR3 spans 13 residues. This chain's CDR3 is CASSLSGADTQYF. CDR3 DNA sequence: TGTGCCAGCAGCCTATCGGGCGCAGATACGCAGTATTTT.

This chain uses TRBV15 with TRBJ2-7, with D tentatively TRBD2 (7 bases). Germline-derived CDR1 and CDR2 are LNHNV and YYDKDF (reference sequence). The CDR3 is 16 residues long. V lost 1 base and J lost 0, with 13 bases in between. The CDR3 DNA reads TGTGCCACCAGCAGAGTTGGGGGGGGCCTCTCCTACGAGCAGTACTTC. Its protein is CATSRVGGGLSYEQYF.

J is TRBJ1-2 and V is TRBV7-9, with D unclear. Germline CDR1 and CDR2: SEHNR and FQNEAQ (reference sequence). This CDR3 has 13 amino acids. The V end was cut by 0 bases, the J end by 8 bases, with 10 bases between. The CDR3 nucleotides read TGTGCCAGCAGCTTAGCAAATCCGGAGGGCTACACCTTC. It codes for CASSLANPEGYTF.